The 23 T cell receptor beta chains below were found in one sample sequenced in a study of T-cell memory formation after mild COVID-19. Each CDR3 protein is one row after TCRdb ran MiXCR on the 5' RACE reads. The sample has about 540,000 distinct CDR3 sequences, about a fifth seen once. Sequencing was performed on PBMCs or a T cell subset sorted from them (not recorded which). The receptor source for this set is an adult woman who had mild COVID-19 (a few samples of this study predate the infection). Cell type and time point are not known.

CDR3 protein: CAWSAGQGKGKLFF. DNA of the CDR3: TGTGCCTGGAGTGCCGGACAGGGGAAGGGAAAACTGTTTTTT. The chain links TRBV30 to TRBJ1-4, with 9 nucleotides matching TRBD1. The CDR3 is 14 amino acids. Germline V gene sequence: CDR1 GTSNPN, CDR2 SVGIG (reference sequence). V lost 1 base to trimming and J lost 10 bases; unmatched junction nucleotides: 7.

This chain's CDR3 is CASRNGDRANYGYTF. The DNA for the CDR3 is TGTGCCAGCAGAAACGGGGACAGGGCTAACTATGGCTACACCTTC. The V and J genes are TRBV28 and TRBJ1-2, with 9 bases lining up with TRBD1. Germline CDR1 MDHEN, CDR2 SYDVKM. CDR3 length: 15 amino acids. V was pared by 6 bases and J by 0 bases, with 5 bases of the junction left unmatched.

This clonotype was seen only once. CDR3 sequence: CASNSWGVGEAFF. As DNA, the CDR3 is TGTGCCAGCAACTCCTGGGGAGTGGGTGAAGCTTTCTTT. The chain recombines TRBV7-2 with TRBJ1-1, with unresolved D. Trimming removed 7 bases from V and 7 bases from J, with 16 bases in between. The CDR3 contains 13 residues. CDR1 and CDR2 (germline): SGHTA, FQGNSA.

This clonotype was seen a few times. Its ends do not fully match the called genes, so a read error is possible. This chain links TRBV28 with TRBJ1-1, with TRBD1 identical over 9 bases. The CDR3 is made up of 12 amino acids. Per the germline V gene, CDR1 is MDHEN and CDR2 is SYDVKM. CDR3 region: CASSLGQGEVFF. The CDR3 region has the DNA TGTGCCAGCAGTTTGGGACAGGGAGAAGTTTTCTTT.

This clonotype was detected only a few times. V is TRBV3-1 and J is TRBJ1-3; D not certain. Deletions cut 0 bases from V and 1 base from J, with 7 bases between. Per germline, CDR1 LGHDT and CDR2 YNNKEL (reference sequence). The CDR3 consists of 15 residues. The CDR3 DNA follows: TGTGCCAGCAGCCAAGATCCTGCGTCTGGAAACACCATATATTTT. It specifies CASSQDPASGNTIYF.

The CDR3 region has the DNA TGTGCCAGCAGCGTATCGGGGCTGAACACTGAAGCTTTCTTT. It encodes CASSVSGLNTEAFF. The J gene is TRBJ1-1, the V gene TRBV9; TRBD1 might be the D (5 bases). Germline lookup yields CDR1 SGDLS and CDR2 YYNGEE. The CDR3 has 14 amino acids. V lost 1 base to trimming and J lost 0 bases, with 7 bases between them.

The gene calls are TRBV12-3 or TRBV12-4 and TRBJ1-5, with D uncertain. The V end was cut by 2 bases, the J end by 3 bases, with 2 bases between. The CDR3 is 12 amino acids. CDR3 protein: CASSLYNQPQHF. As DNA, the CDR3 is TGTGCCAGCAGTTTATACAATCAGCCCCAGCATTTT.

The chain couples TRBV5-1 to TRBJ1-6; the D gene is possibly TRBD1 (6 bases). Trimming removed 0 bases at V and 7 bases at J, with 11 bases between. Germline V lookup: CDR1 SGHRS, CDR2 YFSETQ. The CDR3 totals 15 residues. The CDR3 protein is CASSLGAGENSPLHF. The DNA of the CDR3 is TGCGCCAGCAGCTTGGGGGCAGGGGAGAATTCACCCCTCCACTTT.

The chain couples TRBV7-9 to TRBJ1-2; TRBD1 might be the D (6 bases). The germline gives CDR1 SEHNR, CDR2 FQNEAQ (reference sequence). The CDR3 sequence is 14 residues long. V shed 6 bases and J shed 4 bases, with 15 bases lying between them. CDR3 coding DNA: TGTGCCAGCAGTCTACAGGGCCAGGCCTATGGCTACACCTTC. This gives the protein CASSLQGQAYGYTF.

This clonotype was counted only a few times. The gene calls are TRBV18 and TRBJ1-2; D call uncertain. V was clipped by 6 bases and J by 2 bases, with 16 bases between them. The CDR3 contains 15 residues. Germline values: CDR1 KGHSH, CDR2 LQKENI. The CDR3 region has the DNA TGTGCCAGCTCTCCTACGGCCCTACAGAACTATGGCTACACCTTC. Protein sequence: CASSPTALQNYGYTF.

V and J are TRBV15 and TRBJ2-7, with 7 positions matching TRBD2. Germline V CDR1 and CDR2: LNHNV, YYDKDF (reference sequence). There are 13 residues in the CDR3. Unmatched junction bases numbered 4, after V lost 2 bases and J lost 6 bases. Here the CDR3 reads CATSRKSGGEQYF. In DNA, the CDR3 is TGTGCCACCAGCAGAAAATCGGGAGGCGAGCAGTACTTC.

This clonotype turned up a few times. The chain recombines TRBV2 with TRBJ2-5; perhaps TRBD2 as D (6 bases). Germline V gene data show CDR1 as SNHLY and CDR2 as FYNNEI. V was trimmed by 4 bases and J by 1 base, leaving 10 bases between them. The CDR3 consists of 14 residues. CDR3 loop: CASSARDSQETQYF. In nucleotides, the CDR3 is TGTGCCAGCAGTGCCCGGGACTCCCAAGAGACCCAGTACTTC.

V is TRBV4-2 and J is TRBJ1-1; D is uncertain. Deletions cut 3 bases from V and 4 bases from J, with 12 bases between. Germline assignment: CDR1 LGHNA and CDR2 YNFKEQ. The CDR3 is 14 residues long. CDR3: CASSQANSFTEAFF. The CDR3 nucleotides are TGTGCCAGCAGCCAGGCAAACAGTTTCACTGAAGCTTTCTTT.

The chain has TRBV29-1 and TRBJ2-7; TRBD1 matches 7 bases. The CDR3 runs 12 residues. The junction had 5 bases not matched to a gene; V was cut back by 6 bases and J by 3 bases. The germline gives CDR1 SQVTM, CDR2 ANQGSEA. The CDR3 spells CSVLTGFYEQYF. Written as DNA, the CDR3 is TGCAGCGTCTTGACAGGGTTCTACGAGCAGTACTTC.

This clonotype was recorded a few times. J is TRBJ1-4 and V is TRBV7-9; maybe TRBD1 (5 bases). The germline V gene has CDR1 SEHNR and CDR2 FQNEAQ (reference sequence). V was shortened by 3 bases and J by 3 bases, with 17 bases between the two germline ends. The CDR3 contains 17 residues. For the CDR3, the DNA is TGTGCCAGCAGCTTGGACCGGGGGGGTGCCTCTAATGAAAAACTGTTTTTT. Amino acid sequence: CASSLDRGGASNEKLFF.

The chain uses TRBV24-1 and TRBJ2-1; 9 positions match TRBD2. Trimming at V came to 1 base and at J to 6 bases, leaving 6 bases not matched to a gene. CDR1 and CDR2 from the germline V gene are KGHDR and SFDVKD. The CDR3 has 16 residues. CDR3 DNA: TGTGCCACCAGTGATTTTGCTCTAGCGGGATCCAATGAGCAGTTCTTC. Amino acids: CATSDFALAGSNEQFF.

Ten or more counts support this clonotype. The chain links TRBV4-2 to TRBJ2-1; 10 nucleotides line up with TRBD2. The CDR3 contains 16 residues. The germline V gene encodes CDR1 LGHNA and CDR2 YNFKEQ. V dropped 4 bases and J dropped 7; count of bases not matched to a gene: 10. CDR3 region: CASSPPGRLAGNEQFF. The CDR3 nucleotides are TGTGCCAGCAGCCCCCCGGGGAGACTAGCGGGTAATGAGCAGTTCTTC.

This clonotype came up a few times. J is TRBJ2-3 and V is TRBV7-6, with TRBD2 as a possible D gene (5 bases). V lost 0 bases to trimming and J lost 1 base, with 11 bases between them. The CDR3 is made up of 16 amino acids. Germline CDR1 is SGHVS and CDR2 is FNYEAQ. The chain's CDR3 is CASSLASSTGTDTQYF. DNA of the CDR3: TGTGCCAGCAGCTTAGCATCTAGCACGGGCACAGATACGCAGTATTTT.

This clonotype came up a few times. The V and J genes are TRBV3-1 and TRBJ1-2; 8 bases map to TRBD1. The V segment lost 1 base and the J segment 6 bases; nucleotides outside the gene matches: 7. In germline, CDR1 is LGHDT, CDR2 YNNKEL (reference sequence). The CDR3 is made up of 15 amino acids. The CDR3 DNA follows: TGTGCCAGCAGCCAAGTGATCACAGGGGGTCATGGCTACACCTTC. Translating it yields CASSQVITGGHGYTF.

The chain couples TRBV6-5 to TRBJ2-2, with 7 bases identical to TRBD2. Germline V gene data show CDR1 as MNHEY and CDR2 as SVGAGI. The CDR3 has 16 residues. V shed 0 bases and J 3 bases; nucleotides not matched to a gene: 4. CDR3 bases: TGTGCCAGCAGTTACTCGGGGAGGGAGTACACCGGGGAGCTGTTTTTT. This gives the protein CASSYSGREYTGELFF.

This chain joins TRBV7-9 and TRBJ1-5; D is unresolved. The CDR3 spans 12 residues. Germline loops: CDR1 SEHNR, CDR2 FQNEAQ (reference sequence). V lost 1 base and J lost 9, with 7 bases in between. The CDR3 here is CASSLEGMPQHF. The DNA of the CDR3 is TGTGCCAGCAGCTTAGAGGGTATGCCCCAGCATTTT.

Concerning this clonotype: One junction end does not reproduce the germline sequence, and a read error may be involved. The genes are TRBV7-7 and TRBJ2-7; D call uncertain. Germline V lookup: CDR1 SSHAT, CDR2 FNYEAQ (reference sequence). The CDR3 loop spans 16 amino acids. In DNA form, the CDR3 reads TGTGCTAGCAGCTTGCCTCAAAGGGAATTACCCTACGAGCAGTACTTC. It is translated as CASSLPQRELPYEQYF.

The chain employs TRBV5-1 and TRBJ2-5, with D maybe TRBD2 (6 bases). The germline V gene encodes CDR1 SGHRS and CDR2 YFSETQ. This CDR3 contains 15 residues. V lost 4 bases and J lost 2, with 15 bases in between. The CDR3 DNA follows: TGCGCCAGCAGCCGCGGGACTTTGGATCAAGAGACCCAGTACTTC. Protein sequence: CASSRGTLDQETQYF. The full variable domain, in which reference TRBV5-1 and TRBJ2-5 provide the parts outside the CDR3, is KAGVTQTPRYLIKTRGQQVTLSCSPISGHRSVSWYQQTPGQGLQFLFEYFSETQRNKGNFPGRFSGRQFSNSRSEMNVSTLELGDSALYLCASSRGTLDQETQYFGPGTRLLVL.